The source of this TCR beta chain is a study of OX40 agonist ivuxolimab in advanced cancers. Looking at the study overall: Treatment received earlier with anti-PD-1, anti-PD-L1 or anti-CTLA-4 agents was allowed, and under 50% had some. Partial responses occurred in Three dose-escalation patients, one with hepatocellular carcinoma and two with cutaneous melanoma.

Between the trimmed V and J ends, which lost 0 bases and 4 bases, there was a span of 9 bases. Germline loops: CDR1 GTSNPN, CDR2 SVGIG (reference sequence). The CDR3 runs 13 residues. Some clones are missing from TCRdb's copy, which holds only in-frame ones; the method was immunoSEQ multiplex PCR. The sample has about 64,000 clones, approximately 84% seen once. Patients who had autoimmune disease history or got systemic immunosuppression were left out. The material was CD4+ or CD8+ T cells sorted from blood, obtained in a trial of the OX40 agonist ivuxolimab. The sequence derives from an adult with an advanced solid tumor such as melanoma, head and neck, liver or kidney cancer. The rearrangement links TRBV30 to TRBJ1-2, with D unclear. CDR3 loop: CAWSVGSSYGYTF. In DNA, the CDR3 is TGTGCCTGGAGTGTAGGGTCCAGCTATGGCTACACCTTC.